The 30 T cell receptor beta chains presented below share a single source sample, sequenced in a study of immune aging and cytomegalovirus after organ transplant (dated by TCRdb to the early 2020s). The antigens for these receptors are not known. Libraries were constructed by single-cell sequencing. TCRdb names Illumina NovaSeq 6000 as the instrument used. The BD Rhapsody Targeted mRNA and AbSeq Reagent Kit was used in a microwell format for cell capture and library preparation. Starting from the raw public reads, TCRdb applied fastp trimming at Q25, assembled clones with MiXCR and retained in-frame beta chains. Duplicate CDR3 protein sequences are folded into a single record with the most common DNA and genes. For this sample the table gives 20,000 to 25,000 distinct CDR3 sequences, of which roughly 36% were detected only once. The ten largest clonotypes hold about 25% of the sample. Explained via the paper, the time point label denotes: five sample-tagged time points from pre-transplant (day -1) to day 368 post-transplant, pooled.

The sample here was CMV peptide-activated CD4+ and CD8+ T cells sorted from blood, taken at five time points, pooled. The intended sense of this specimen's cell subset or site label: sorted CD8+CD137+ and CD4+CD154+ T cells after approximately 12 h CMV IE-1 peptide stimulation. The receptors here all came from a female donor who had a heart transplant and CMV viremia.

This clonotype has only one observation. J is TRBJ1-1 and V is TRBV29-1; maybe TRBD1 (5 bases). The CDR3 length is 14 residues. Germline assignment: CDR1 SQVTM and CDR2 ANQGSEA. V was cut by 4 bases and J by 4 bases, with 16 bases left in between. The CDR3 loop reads CSVAGVGVATEAFF. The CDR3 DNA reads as TGCAGCGTTGCGGGGGTCGGGGTGGCCACTGAAGCTTTCTTT. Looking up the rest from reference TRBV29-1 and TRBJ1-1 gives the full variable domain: SAVISQKPSRDICQRGTSLTIQCQVDSQVTMMFWYRQQPGQSLTLIATANQGSEATYESGFVIDKFPISRPNLTFSTLTVSNMSPEDSSIYLCSVAGVGVATEAFFGQGTRLTVV.

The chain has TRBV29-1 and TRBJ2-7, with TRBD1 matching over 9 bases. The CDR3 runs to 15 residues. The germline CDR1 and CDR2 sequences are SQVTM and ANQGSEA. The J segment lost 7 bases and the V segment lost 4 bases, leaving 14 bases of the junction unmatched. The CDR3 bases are TGCAGCGTTGTCGGACAGGGGCCTCACCCCTGGGAGCAGTACTTC. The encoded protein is CSVVGQGPHPWEQYF.

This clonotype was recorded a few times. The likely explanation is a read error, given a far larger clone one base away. DNA for the CDR3: TGTGCCAGCAGACCAGACAGGGCGGGTCGAGCTCTCTTT. As protein: CASRPDRAGRALF. The genes are TRBV12-3 or TRBV12-4 and TRBJ1-1; 7 nucleotides line up with TRBD1. The CDR3 has 13 amino acids.

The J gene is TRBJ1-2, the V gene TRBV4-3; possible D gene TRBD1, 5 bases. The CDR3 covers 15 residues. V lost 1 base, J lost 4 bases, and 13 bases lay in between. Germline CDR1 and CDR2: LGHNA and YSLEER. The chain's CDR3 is CASSQGAEGTYGYTF. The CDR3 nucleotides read TGCGCCAGCAGCCAAGGGGCGGAGGGGACCTATGGCTACACCTTC.

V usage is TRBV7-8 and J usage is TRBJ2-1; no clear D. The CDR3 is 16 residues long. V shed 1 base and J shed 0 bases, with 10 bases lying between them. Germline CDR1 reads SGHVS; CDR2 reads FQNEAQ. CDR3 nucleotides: TGTGCCAGCAGCTTAGTGGCTATATTCTCCTACAATGAGCAGTTCTTC. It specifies CASSLVAIFSYNEQFF.

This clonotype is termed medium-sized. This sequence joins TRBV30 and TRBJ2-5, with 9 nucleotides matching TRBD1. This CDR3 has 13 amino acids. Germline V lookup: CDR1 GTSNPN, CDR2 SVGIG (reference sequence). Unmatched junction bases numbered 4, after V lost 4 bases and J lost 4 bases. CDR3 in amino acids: CAWTGTGTETQYF. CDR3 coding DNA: TGTGCCTGGACAGGGACAGGGACAGAGACCCAGTACTTC.

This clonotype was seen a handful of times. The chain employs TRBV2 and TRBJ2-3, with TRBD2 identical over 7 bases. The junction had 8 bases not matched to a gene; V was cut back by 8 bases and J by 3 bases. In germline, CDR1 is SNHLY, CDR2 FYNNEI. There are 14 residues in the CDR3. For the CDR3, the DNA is TGTGCCAGCGAGGGGCTAGCGGTAACAGATACGCAGTATTTT. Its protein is CASEGLAVTDTQYF.

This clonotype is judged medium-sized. CDR3 residues: CSAPGASYGYTF. CDR3 DNA: TGCAGTGCTCCCGGGGCCTCCTATGGCTACACCTTC. The V gene is TRBV20-1, the J gene TRBJ1-2, with D tentatively TRBD1 (5 bases). CDR3 length: 12 amino acids. Per the germline V gene, CDR1 is DFQATT and CDR2 is SNEGSKA (reference sequence). V lost 5 bases and J lost 4, with 11 bases in between.

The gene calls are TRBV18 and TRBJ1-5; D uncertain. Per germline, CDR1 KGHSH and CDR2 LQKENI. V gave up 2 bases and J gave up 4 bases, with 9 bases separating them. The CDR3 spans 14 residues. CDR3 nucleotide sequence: TGTGCCAGCTCACCATCAGCCGGTAATCAGCCCCAGCATTTT. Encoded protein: CASSPSAGNQPQHF.

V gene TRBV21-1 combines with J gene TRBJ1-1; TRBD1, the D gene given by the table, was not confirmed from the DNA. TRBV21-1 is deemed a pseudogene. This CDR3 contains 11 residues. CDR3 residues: CASIETGGAFF. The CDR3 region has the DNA TGTGCCAGCATCGAGACAGGGGGAGCTTTCTTT.

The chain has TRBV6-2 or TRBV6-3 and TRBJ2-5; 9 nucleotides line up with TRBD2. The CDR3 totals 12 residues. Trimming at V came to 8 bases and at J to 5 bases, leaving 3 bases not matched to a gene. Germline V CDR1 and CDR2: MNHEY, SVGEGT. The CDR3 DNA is TGTGCCAGCGGGACTAGCTCGGAGACCCAGTACTTC. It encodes CASGTSSETQYF.

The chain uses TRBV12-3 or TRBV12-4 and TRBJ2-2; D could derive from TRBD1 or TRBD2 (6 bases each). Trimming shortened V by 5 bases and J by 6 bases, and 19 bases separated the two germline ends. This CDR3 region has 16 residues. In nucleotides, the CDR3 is TGTGCCAGCAGTCCGGGGGCTAGGCGCCGCGCCGGGGAGCTGTTTTTT. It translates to CASSPGARRRAGELFF.

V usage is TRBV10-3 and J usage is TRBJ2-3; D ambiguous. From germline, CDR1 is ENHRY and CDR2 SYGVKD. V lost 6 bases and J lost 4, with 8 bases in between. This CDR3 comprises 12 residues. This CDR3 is CAISLSPDTQYF. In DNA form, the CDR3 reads TGTGCCATCAGCCTATCACCAGATACGCAGTATTTT.

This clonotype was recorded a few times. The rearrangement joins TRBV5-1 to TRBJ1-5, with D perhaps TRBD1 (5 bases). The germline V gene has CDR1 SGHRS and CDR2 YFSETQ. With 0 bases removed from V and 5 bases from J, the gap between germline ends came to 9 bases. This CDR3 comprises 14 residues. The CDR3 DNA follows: TGCGCCAGCAGCTTGGCGCCGGGGGATCAGCCCCAGCATTTT. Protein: CASSLAPGDQPQHF.

CDR3 region: CASSLSQENTEAFF. CDR3 DNA: TGTGCCAGCAGCTTATCTCAGGAAAACACTGAAGCTTTCTTT. The V call is TRBV7-9, the J call TRBJ1-1; D ambiguous. V was trimmed by 2 bases and J by 2 bases, leaving 9 bases between them. The CDR3 contains 14 residues. Germline V gene lookup returns CDR1 SEHNR and CDR2 FQNEAQ (reference sequence).

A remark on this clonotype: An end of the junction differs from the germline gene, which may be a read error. CDR3 sequence: CSVMQSTYEQYF. The DNA for the CDR3 is TGCAGCGTTATGCAGTCCACCTACGAACAGTACTTC. The chain couples TRBV29-1 to TRBJ2-7; D is uncertain. Per germline, CDR1 SQVTM and CDR2 ANQGSEA. This CDR3 has 12 residues.

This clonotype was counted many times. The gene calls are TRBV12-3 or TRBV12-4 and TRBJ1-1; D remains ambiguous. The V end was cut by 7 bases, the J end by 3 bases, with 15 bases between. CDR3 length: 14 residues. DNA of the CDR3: TGTGCCAGCACCTGGGGAGGGTTGGACACTGAAGCTTTCTTT. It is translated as CASTWGGLDTEAFF.

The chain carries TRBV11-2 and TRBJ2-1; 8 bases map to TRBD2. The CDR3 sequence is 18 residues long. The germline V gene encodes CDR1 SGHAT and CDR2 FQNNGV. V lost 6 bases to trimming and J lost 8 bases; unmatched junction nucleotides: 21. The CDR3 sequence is CASSYRPAGVIAFDEQFF. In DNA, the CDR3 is TGTGCCAGCAGTTACCGTCCAGCGGGAGTCATCGCCTTTGATGAGCAGTTCTTC.

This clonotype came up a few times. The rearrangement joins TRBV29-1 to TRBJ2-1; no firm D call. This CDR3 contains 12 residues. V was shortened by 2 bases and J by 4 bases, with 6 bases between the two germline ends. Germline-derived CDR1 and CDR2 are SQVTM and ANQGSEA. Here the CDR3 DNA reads TGCAGCGTTGAAAGGCCTTACAATGAGCAGTTCTTC. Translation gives CSVERPYNEQFF.

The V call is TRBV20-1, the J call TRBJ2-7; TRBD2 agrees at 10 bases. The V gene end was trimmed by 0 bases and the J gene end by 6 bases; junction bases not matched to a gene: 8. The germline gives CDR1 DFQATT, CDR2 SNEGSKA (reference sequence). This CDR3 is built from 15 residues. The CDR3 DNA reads TGCAGTGCTAGAGATGGGATAGCGGGGGGTAGCGAGCAGTACTTC. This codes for CSARDGIAGGSEQYF.

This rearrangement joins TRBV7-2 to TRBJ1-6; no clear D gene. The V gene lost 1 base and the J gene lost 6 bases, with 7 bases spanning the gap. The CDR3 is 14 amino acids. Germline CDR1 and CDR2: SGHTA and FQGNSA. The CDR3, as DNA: TGTGCCAGCAGCTTAGTGTCAGCTAATTCACCCCTCCACTTT. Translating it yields CASSLVSANSPLHF.

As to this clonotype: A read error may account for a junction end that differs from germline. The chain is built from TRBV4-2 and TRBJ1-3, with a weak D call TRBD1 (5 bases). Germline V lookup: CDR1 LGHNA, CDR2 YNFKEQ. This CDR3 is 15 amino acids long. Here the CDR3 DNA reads TGTGCCAGCAGCCAAGACAGGGTCTCTGGAAACACCATAGGTTTT. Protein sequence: CASSQDRVSGNTIGF.

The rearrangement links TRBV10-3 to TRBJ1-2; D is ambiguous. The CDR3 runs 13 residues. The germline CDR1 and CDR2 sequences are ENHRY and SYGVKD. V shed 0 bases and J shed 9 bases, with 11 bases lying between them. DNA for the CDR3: TGTGCCATCAGTGAGTCGATTTCCGAGCGCTACACCTTC. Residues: CAISESISERYTF.

The CDR3 is CASRGGQQASPLHF. The CDR3 DNA follows: TGTGCCAGCAGGGGAGGCCAGCAGGCTTCACCCCTCCACTTT. The chain employs TRBV28 and TRBJ1-6, with D unresolved. The germline V gene encodes CDR1 MDHEN and CDR2 SYDVKM. The ends were cut back, 6 bases at V and 9 bases at J, with 15 bases in the middle. The CDR3 runs to 14 residues. Looking up the rest from reference TRBV28 and TRBJ1-6 gives the full variable domain: DVKVTQSSRYLVKRTGEKVFLECVQDMDHENMFWYRQDPGLGLRLIYFSYDVKMKEKGDIPEGYSVSREKKERFSLILESASTNQTSMYLCASRGGQQASPLHFGNGTRLTVT.

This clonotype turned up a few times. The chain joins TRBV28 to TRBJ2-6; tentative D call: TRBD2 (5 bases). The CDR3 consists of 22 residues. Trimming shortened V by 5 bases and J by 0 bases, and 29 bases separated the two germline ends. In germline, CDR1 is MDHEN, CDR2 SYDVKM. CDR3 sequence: CASSPPYFPGLGVISGANVLTF. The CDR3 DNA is TGTGCCAGCAGTCCACCCTACTTTCCGGGTCTCGGGGTGATCTCTGGGGCCAACGTCCTGACTTTC.

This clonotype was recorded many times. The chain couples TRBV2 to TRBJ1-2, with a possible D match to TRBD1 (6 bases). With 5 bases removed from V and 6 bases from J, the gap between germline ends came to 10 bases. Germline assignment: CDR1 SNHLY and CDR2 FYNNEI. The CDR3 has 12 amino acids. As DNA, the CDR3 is TGTGCCAGCAGTATTACAGGGAATGGCTACACCTTC. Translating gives CASSITGNGYTF.

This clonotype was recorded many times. CDR3 protein: CSAPGAGGSYEQFF. Written as DNA, the CDR3 is TGCAGTGCCCCCGGGGCGGGAGGGTCTTATGAGCAGTTCTTC. The chain recombines TRBV20-1 with TRBJ2-1; TRBD2 matches 9 bases. Per the germline V gene, CDR1 is DFQATT and CDR2 is SNEGSKA (reference sequence). V shed 6 bases and J 8 bases; nucleotides not matched to a gene: 11. The CDR3 totals 14 residues.

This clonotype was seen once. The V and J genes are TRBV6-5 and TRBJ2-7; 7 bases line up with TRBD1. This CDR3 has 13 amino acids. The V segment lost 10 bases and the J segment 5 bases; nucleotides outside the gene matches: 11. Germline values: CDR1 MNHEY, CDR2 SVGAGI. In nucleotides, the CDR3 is TGTGCCACCCGGGACAGAACTACCAACGAGCAGTACTTC. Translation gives CATRDRTTNEQYF.

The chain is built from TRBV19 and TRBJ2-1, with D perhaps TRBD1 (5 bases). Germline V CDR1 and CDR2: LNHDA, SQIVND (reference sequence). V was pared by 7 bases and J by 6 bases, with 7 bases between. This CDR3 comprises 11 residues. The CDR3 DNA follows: TGTGCCAGTACCCAGGGCAATGAGCAGTTCTTC. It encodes CASTQGNEQFF.

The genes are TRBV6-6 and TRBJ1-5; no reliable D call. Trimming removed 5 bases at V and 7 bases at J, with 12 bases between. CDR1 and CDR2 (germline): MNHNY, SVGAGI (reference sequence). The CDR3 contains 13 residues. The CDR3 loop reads CASSRLSGQPQHF. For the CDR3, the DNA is TGTGCCAGCAGTCGATTATCCGGGCAGCCCCAGCATTTT.